The rows below give T cell receptor beta chains drawn from one sample of a study of blood T cell repertoires in COVID-19. Data came from immunoSEQ multiplex PCR; TCRdb stores just in-frame clones and leaves some out. The data show approximately 170,000 clones, around four fifths seen once. Source material: PBMCs or T cells enriched from blood (not recorded which). Source of these receptors: a woman aged 50 to 60 in a cohort exposed to, infected with or recovered from COVID-19 (not recorded which). The CDR3 runs from the conserved cysteine through the conserved F or W. The D gene is left open where the match is weak. For some rows the clone size is stated as once, few or many, or as a class when expanded; others skip it.

v_gene	d_gene	j_gene	abundance	CDR3nt	CDR3aa
TRBV29-1	NA	TRBJ2-3	NA	TGCAGCGGTTCCCACAGGGTGCAAGGCACAGATACGCAGTATTTT	CSGSHRVQGTDTQYF
TRBV19	TRBD1	TRBJ1-5	NA	TGTGCCAGTAGTATAGTCACAGGGGATAGCAATCAGCCCCAGCATTTT	CASSIVTGDSNQPQHF
TRBV5-4	NA	TRBJ2-2	few	TGTGCCAGCAGCCCCGGGACAACGAACACCGGGGAGCTGTTTTTT	CASSPGTTNTGELFF
TRBV7-2	TRBD1	TRBJ1-3	NA	TGTGCCAGCAGCGTGACAGGGGGAGTCTCTGGAAACACCATATATTTT	CASSVTGGVSGNTIYF
TRBV6-1	NA	TRBJ2-5	NA	TGTGCCAGCAGTGAGACAGGGAGGGAGACCCAGTACTTC	CASSETGRETQYF
TRBV24-1	TRBD1	TRBJ2-1	NA	TGTGCCACCAGTGCGGAGACAGGGCATCTACAGCAGTTCTTC	CATSAETGHLQQFF
TRBV11-3	TRBD1	TRBJ1-2	NA	TGTGCCAGCAGCTTCATGGGACAGGCTTCGAACTATGGCTACACCTTC	CASSFMGQASNYGYTF
TRBV7-3	TRBD1	TRBJ2-3	NA	TGTGCCAGCAGCCGGGGACAGGGGGCCGCAGATACGCAGTATTTT	CASSRGQGAADTQYF
TRBV18	TRBD2	TRBJ2-2	NA	TGTGCCAGCTCCTTCCTACCGACTAGCGGGAGGGCCAAGGTCGCTGGCGGGGAGCTGTTTTTT	CASSFLPTSGRAKVAGGELFF
TRBV9	TRBD2	TRBJ2-7	once	TGTGCCAGCAGCGTAGGACCGGGACTAGCGGGAGGATCCCGGTACGAGCAGTACTTC	CASSVGPGLAGGSRYEQYF
TRBV10-2	NA	TRBJ2-6	NA	TGCGCCAGCAGTGAGTCTAGAAGCTCTGGGGCCAACGTCCTGACTTTC	CASSESRSSGANVLTF
TRBV11-2	TRBD2	TRBJ2-5	once	TGTGCCAGCAGCTTAGTGGCGGGAGGGCCCGAGACCCAGTACTTC	CASSLVAGGPETQYF
TRBV18	NA	TRBJ1-5	NA	TGTGCCAGCTCACCACCGGAGCGCGAACAGCCCCAGCATTTT	CASSPPEREQPQHF
TRBV13	TRBD2	TRBJ2-2	NA	TGTGCCAGCAGCTCGGGACTAGCGGGGGTCACCGGGGAGCTGTTTTTT	CASSSGLAGVTGELFF